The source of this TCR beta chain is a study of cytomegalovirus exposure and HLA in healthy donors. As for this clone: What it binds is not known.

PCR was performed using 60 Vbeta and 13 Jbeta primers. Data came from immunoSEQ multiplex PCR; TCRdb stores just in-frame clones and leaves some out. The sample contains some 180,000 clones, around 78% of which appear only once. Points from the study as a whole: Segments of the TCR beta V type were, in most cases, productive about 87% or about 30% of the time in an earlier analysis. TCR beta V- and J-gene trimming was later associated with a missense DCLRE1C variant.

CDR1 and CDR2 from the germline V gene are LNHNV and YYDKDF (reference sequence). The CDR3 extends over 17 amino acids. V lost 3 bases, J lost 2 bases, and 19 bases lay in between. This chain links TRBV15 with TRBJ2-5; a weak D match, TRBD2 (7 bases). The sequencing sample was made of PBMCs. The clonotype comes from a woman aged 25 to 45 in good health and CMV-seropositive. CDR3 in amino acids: CATSRALYEGGQETQYF. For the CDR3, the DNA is TGTGCCACCAGCAGGGCCCTTTATGAGGGGGGGCAAGAGACCCAGTACTTC.